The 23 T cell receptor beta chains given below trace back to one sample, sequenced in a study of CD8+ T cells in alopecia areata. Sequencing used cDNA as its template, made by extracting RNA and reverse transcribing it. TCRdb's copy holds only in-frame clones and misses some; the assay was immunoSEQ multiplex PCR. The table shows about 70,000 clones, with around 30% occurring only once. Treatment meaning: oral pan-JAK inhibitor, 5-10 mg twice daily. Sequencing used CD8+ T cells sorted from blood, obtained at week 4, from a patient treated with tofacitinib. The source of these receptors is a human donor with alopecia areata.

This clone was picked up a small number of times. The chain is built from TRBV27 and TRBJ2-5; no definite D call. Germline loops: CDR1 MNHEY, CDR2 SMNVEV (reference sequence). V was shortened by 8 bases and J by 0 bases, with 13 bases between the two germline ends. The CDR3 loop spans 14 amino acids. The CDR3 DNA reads TGTGCCAGCTGGAGCAGGCGGTACCAAGAGACCCAGTACTTC. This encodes CASWSRRYQETQYF.

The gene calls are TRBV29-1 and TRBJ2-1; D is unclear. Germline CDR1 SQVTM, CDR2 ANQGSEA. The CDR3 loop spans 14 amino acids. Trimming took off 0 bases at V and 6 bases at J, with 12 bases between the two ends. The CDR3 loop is CSVEDTSDSNEQFF. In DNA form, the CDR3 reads TGCAGCGTTGAAGATACCTCAGATTCCAATGAGCAGTTCTTC.

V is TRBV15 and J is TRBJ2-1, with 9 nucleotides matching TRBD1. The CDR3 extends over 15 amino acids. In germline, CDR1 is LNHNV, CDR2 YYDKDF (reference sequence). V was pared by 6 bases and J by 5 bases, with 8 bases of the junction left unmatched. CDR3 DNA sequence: TGTGCCACCAGACTGGGACAGGGTGCCCACAATGAGCAGTTCTTC. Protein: CATRLGQGAHNEQFF.

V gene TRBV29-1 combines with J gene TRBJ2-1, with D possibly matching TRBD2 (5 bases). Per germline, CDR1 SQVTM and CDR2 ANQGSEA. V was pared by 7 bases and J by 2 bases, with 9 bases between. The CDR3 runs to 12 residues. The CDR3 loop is CSGTPAYNEQFF. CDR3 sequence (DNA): TGCAGCGGGACTCCAGCCTACAATGAGCAGTTCTTC.

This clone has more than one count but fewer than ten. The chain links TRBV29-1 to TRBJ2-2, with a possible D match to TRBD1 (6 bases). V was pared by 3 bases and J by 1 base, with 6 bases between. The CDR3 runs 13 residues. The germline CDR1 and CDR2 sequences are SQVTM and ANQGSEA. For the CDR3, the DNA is TGCAGCGTTGACAGGGGGAACACCGGGGAGCTGTTTTTT. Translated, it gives CSVDRGNTGELFF.

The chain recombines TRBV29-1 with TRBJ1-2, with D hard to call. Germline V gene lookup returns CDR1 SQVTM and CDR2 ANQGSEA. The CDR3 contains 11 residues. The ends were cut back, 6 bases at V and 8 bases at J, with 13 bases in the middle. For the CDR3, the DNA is TGCAGCGTCAGGCCGATGGAGGGCTACACCTTC. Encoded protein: CSVRPMEGYTF.

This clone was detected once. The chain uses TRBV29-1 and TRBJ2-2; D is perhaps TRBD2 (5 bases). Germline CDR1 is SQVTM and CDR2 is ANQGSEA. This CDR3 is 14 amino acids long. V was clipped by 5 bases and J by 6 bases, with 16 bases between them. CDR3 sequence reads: CSVISGESAGELFF. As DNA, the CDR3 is TGCAGCGTTATAAGCGGAGAGAGCGCCGGGGAGCTGTTTTTT.

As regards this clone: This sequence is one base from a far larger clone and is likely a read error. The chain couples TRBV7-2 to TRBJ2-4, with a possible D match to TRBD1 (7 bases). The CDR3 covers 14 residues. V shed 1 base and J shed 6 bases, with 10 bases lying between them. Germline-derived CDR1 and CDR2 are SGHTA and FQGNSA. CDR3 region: CASSLDQGGNIQYF. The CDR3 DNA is TGTGCCAGCAGCTTAGACCAGGGGGGAAACATTCAGTACTTC.

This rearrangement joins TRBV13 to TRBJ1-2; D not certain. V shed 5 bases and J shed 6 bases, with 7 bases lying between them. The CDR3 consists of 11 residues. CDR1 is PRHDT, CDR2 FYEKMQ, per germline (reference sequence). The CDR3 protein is CASSVTDGYTF. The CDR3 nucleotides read TGTGCCAGCAGCGTAACGGATGGCTACACCTTC. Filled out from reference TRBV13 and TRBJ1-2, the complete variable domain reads AAGVIQSPRHLIKEKRETATLKCYPIPRHDTVYWYQQGPGQDPQFLISFYEKMQSDKGSIPDRFSAQQFSDYHSELNMSSLELGDSALYFCASSVTDGYTFGSGTRLTVV.

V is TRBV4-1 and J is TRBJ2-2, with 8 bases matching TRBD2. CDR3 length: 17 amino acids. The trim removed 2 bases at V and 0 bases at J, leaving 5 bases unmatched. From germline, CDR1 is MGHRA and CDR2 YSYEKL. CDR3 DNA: TGCGCCAGCAGCCAACCAACACTAGCGGCGAACACCGGGGAGCTGTTTTTT. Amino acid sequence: CASSQPTLAANTGELFF.

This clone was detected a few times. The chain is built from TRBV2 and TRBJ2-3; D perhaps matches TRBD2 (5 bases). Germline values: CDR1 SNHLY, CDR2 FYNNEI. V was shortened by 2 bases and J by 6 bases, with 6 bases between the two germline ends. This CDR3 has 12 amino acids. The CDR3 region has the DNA TGTGCCAGCAGTGAACCGGGGGATACGCAGTATTTT. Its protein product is CASSEPGDTQYF.

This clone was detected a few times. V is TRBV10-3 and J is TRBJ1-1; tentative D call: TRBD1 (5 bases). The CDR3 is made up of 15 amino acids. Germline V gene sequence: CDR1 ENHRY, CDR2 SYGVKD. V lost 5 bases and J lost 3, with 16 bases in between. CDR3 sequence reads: CAISNPGSVDTEAFF. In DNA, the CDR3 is TGTGCCATCAGTAACCCAGGGTCTGTGGACACTGAAGCTTTCTTT.

CDR3: CASSLGQLPNEQFF. In DNA, the CDR3 is TGTGCCAGCTCCCTGGGGCAGCTACCGAATGAGCAGTTCTTC. The chain links TRBV6-5 to TRBJ2-1, with a possible D match to TRBD1 (5 bases). V lost 8 bases and J lost 7, with 18 bases in between. The germline gives CDR1 MNHEY, CDR2 SVGAGI. This CDR3 contains 14 residues.

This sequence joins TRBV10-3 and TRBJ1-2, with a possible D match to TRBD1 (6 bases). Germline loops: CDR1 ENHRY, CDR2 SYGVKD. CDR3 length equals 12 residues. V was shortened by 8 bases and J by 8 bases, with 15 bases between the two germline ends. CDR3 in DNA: TGTGCCATCCGAGGGACACCGGAGGGCTACACCTTC. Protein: CAIRGTPEGYTF.

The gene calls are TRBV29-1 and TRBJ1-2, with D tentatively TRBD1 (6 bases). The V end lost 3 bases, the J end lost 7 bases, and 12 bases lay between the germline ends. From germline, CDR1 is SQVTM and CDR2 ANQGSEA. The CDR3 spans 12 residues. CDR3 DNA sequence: TGCAGCGTTGAGCACAGGGAATCTGGCTACACCTTC. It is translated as CSVEHRESGYTF.

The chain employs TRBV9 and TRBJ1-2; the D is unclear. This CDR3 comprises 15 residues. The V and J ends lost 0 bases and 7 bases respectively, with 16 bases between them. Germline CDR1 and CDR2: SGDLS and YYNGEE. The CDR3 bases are TGTGCCAGCAGCGTAGGAGGTCTCACTGCGGCTGGCTACACCTTC. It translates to CASSVGGLTAAGYTF.

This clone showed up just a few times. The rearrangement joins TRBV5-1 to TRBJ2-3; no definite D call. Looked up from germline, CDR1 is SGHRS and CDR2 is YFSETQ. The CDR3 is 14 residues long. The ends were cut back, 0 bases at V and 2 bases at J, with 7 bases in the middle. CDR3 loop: CASSLEQSTDTQYF. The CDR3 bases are TGCGCCAGCAGCTTGGAACAATCCACAGATACGCAGTATTTT.

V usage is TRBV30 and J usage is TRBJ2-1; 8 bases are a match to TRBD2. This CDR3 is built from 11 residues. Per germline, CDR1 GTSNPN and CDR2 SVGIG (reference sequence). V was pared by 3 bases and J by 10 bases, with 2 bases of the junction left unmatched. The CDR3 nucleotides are TGTGCCTGGAGGGTAGCGGGAGAGCAGTTCTTC. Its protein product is CAWRVAGEQFF.

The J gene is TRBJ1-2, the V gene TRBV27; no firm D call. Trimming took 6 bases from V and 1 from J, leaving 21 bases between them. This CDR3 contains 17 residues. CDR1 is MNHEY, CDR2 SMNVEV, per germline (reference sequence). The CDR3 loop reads CASSPTATLLLNYGYTF. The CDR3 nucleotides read TGTGCCAGCAGCCCGACGGCTACTCTATTACTTAACTATGGCTACACCTTC.

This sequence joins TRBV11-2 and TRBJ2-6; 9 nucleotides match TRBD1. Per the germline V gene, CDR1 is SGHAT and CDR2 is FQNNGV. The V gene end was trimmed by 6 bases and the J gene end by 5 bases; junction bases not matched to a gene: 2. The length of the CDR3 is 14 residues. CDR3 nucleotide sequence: TGTGCCAGCAGTGGGACAGGGAGGGCCAACGTCCTGACTTTC. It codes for CASSGTGRANVLTF.

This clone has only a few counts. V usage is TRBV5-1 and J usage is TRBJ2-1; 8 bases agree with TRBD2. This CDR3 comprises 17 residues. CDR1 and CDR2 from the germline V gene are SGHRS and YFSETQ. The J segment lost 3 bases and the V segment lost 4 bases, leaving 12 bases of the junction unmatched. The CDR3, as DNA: TGCGCCAGCAGCACAACCCTCCTAGCGGGCCGCTACAATGAGCAGTTCTTC. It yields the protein CASSTTLLAGRYNEQFF.

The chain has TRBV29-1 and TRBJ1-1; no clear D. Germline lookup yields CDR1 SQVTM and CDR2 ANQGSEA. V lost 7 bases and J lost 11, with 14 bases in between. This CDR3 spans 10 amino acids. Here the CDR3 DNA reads TGCAGCGCCGAGGCGGGAAGCGCTTTCTTT. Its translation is CSAEAGSAFF.

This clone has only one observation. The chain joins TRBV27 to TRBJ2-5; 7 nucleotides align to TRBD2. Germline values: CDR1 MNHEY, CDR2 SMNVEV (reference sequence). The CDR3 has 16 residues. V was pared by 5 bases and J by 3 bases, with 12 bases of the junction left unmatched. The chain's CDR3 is CASSPTLREQKETQYF. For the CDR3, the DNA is TGTGCCAGCAGTCCAACACTGCGGGAGCAGAAAGAGACCCAGTACTTC.